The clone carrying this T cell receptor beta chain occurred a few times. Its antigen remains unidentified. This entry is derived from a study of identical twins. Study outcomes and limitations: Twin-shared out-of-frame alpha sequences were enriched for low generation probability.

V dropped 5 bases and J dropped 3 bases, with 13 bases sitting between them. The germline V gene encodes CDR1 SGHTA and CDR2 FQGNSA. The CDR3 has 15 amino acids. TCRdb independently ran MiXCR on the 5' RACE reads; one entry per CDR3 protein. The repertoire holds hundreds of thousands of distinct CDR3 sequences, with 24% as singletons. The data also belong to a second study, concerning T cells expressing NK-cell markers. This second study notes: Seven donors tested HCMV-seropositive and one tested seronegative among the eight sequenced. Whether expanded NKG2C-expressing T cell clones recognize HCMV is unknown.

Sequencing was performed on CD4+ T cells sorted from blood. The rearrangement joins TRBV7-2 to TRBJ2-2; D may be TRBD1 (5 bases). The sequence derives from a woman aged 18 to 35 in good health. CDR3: CASSSLGHYTGELFF. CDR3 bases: TGTGCCAGCAGCAGCCTCGGACACTACACCGGGGAGCTGTTTTTT.